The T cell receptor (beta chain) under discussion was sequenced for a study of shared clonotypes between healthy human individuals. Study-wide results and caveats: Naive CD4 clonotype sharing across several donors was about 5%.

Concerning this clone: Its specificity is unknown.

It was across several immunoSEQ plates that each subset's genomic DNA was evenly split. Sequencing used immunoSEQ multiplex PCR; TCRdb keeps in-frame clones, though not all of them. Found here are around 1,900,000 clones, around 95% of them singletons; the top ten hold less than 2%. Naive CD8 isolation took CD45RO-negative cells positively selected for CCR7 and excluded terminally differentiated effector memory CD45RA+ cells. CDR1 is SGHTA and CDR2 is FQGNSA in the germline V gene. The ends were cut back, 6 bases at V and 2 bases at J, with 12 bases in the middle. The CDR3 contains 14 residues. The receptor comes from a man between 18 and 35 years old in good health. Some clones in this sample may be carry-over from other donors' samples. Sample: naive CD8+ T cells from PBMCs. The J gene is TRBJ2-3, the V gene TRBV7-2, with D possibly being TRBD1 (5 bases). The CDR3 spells CASSSQGYTDTQYF. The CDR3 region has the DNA TGTGCCAGCAGTTCCCAGGGATACACAGATACGCAGTATTTT. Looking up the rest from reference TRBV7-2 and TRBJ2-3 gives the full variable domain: GAGVSQSPSNKVTEKGKDVELRCDPISGHTALYWYRQSLGQGLEFLIYFQGNSAPDKSGLPSDRFSAERTGGSVSTLTIQRTQQEDSAVYLCASSSQGYTDTQYFGPGTRLTVL.